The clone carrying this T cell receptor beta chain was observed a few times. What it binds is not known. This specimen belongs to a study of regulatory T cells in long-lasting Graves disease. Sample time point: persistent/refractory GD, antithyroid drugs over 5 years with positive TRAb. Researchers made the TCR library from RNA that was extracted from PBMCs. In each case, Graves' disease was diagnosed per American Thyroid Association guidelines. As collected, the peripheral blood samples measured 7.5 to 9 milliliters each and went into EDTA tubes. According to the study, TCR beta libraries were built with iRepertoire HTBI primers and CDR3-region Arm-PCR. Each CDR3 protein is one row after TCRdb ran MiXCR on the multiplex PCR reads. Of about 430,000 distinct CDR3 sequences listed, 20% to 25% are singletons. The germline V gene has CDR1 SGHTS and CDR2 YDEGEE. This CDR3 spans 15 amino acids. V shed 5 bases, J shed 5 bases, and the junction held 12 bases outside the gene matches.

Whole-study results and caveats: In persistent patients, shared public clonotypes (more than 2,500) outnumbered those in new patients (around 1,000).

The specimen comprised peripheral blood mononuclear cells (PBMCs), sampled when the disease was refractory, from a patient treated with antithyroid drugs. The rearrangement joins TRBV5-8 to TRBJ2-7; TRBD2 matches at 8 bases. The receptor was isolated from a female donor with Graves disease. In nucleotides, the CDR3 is TGTGCCAGCAGGGAGGTAGGGACTAGTCGGCACGAGCAGTACTTC. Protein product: CASREVGTSRHEQYF.